This T cell receptor beta chain was sequenced during a study of blood T cell repertoires in COVID-19. This CDR3 region has 12 residues. Germline CDR1 reads SQVTM; CDR2 reads ANQGSEA. Trimming removed 6 bases at V and 10 bases at J, with 18 bases between. Study processing details: Estimated nucleated cell counts came from reference gene primer amplification. Data came from immunoSEQ multiplex PCR; TCRdb stores just in-frame clones and leaves some out. V and J calls plus clone size are reproduced from that table; the DNA served to infer D and trimming. This table has about 160,000 clones, 70% to 85% appearing once.

Sequenced sample: peripheral blood. The V call is TRBV29-1, the J call TRBJ1-1; the D gene is possibly TRBD1 (5 bases). This TCR came from a woman of 80 years or more with acute or convalescent COVID-19. The DNA of the CDR3 is TGCAGCGTCCTTGACCAGGGTGGCCGAGCTTTCTTT. Translating it yields CSVLDQGGRAFF.